Each of the 30 T cell receptor beta chains below was sequenced from the same sample in a study of cytomegalovirus exposure and HLA in healthy donors (dated 2017 in TCRdb). Library preparation was by the immunoSEQ multiplex PCR assay. As stored in TCRdb, this immuneACCESS dataset retains in-frame rearrangements with V and J assigned. A fraction of the clones does not appear; measured against another copy, unresolved V genes explain less than half of the discrepancy, and the remainder lacks a known reason. The sample records over 150,000 clones, 95% to 97% of which are singletons. The ten largest clones add up to more than 0.7% of the sample. Sequencing was performed on PBMCs. The receptors here all came from a woman in her late teens or twenties in good health and CMV-seronegative.

In DNA, the CDR3 is TGTGCCAGCAGCCCAGGGGGCGTCTATGGCTACACCTTC. It specifies CASSPGGVYGYTF. The chain uses TRBV5-6 and TRBJ1-2, with 8 bases identical to TRBD1. The germline V gene has CDR1 SGHDT and CDR2 YYEEEE. The CDR3 is 13 amino acids. The V gene end was trimmed by 4 bases and the J gene end by 4 bases; junction bases not matched to a gene: 3. The whole variable domain, filled in from reference TRBV5-6 and TRBJ1-2, reads DAGVTQSPTHLIKTRGQQVTLRCSPKSGHDTVSWYQQALGQGPQFIFQYYEEEERQRGNFPDRFSGHQFPNYSSELNVNALLLGDSALYLCASSPGGVYGYTFGSGTRLTVV.

The chain employs TRBV7-8 and TRBJ2-1, with D perhaps TRBD2 (5 bases). Germline values: CDR1 SGHVS, CDR2 FQNEAQ. The CDR3 totals 17 residues. V was cut by 0 bases and J by 0 bases, with 12 bases left in between. This CDR3 reads CASSLAPPGNSYNEQFF. For the CDR3, the DNA is TGTGCCAGCAGCTTAGCGCCCCCGGGGAACTCCTACAATGAGCAGTTCTTC.

The rearrangement joins TRBV6-1 to TRBJ2-7; TRBD2 agrees at 8 bases. The CDR3 is 15 residues long. Germline assignment: CDR1 MNHNS and CDR2 SASEGT. Unmatched junction bases numbered 10, after V lost 7 bases and J lost 2 bases. The CDR3 region is CASKNGRGGPYEQYF. In DNA form, the CDR3 reads TGTGCCAGCAAAAATGGACGCGGGGGGCCCTACGAGCAGTACTTC.

V usage is TRBV9 and J usage is TRBJ1-2, with D unclear. This CDR3 is built from 16 residues. Germline V gene lookup returns CDR1 SGDLS and CDR2 YYNGEE. The germline V and J ends were trimmed by 0 bases and 4 bases, with 16 bases remaining between them. Here the CDR3 reads CASSVGESVAPYGYTF. In nucleotides, the CDR3 is TGTGCCAGCAGCGTAGGGGAGTCAGTTGCCCCCTATGGCTACACCTTC.

The J gene is TRBJ2-5, the V gene TRBV5-3; 9 nucleotides match TRBD2. TRBV5-3 is recorded as an ORF, its role being uncertain. With V trimmed by 4 bases and J by 4 bases, 14 bases remained unmatched. This CDR3 comprises 17 residues. The CDR3 coding sequence is TGTGCCAGAAGCCAACTCTGGCGGGGGGGCCTAGTAGAGACCCAGTACTTC. This codes for CARSQLWRGGLVETQYF.

This clone was seen a single time. The chain employs TRBV27 and TRBJ2-6, with D tentatively TRBD2 (6 bases). The CDR3 runs to 18 residues. V gave up 6 bases and J gave up 2 bases, with 20 bases separating them. Germline lookup yields CDR1 MNHEY and CDR2 SMNVEV (reference sequence). Here the CDR3 DNA reads TGTGCCAGCAGCAGGACGGGGGACGGACTCGCTGGGGCCAACGTCCTGACTTTC. Translated, it gives CASSRTGDGLAGANVLTF.

This chain joins TRBV21-1 and TRBJ1-6. TRBV21-1 is classified as a pseudogene. The CDR3 has 16 amino acids. The CDR3 spells CASSKAPGYVTSPLHF. Written as DNA, the CDR3 is TGTGCCAGCAGCAAAGCGCCGGGATACGTTACTTCACCCCTCCACTTT.

Only one count was recorded for this clone. The chain carries TRBV2 and TRBJ2-3; 12 bases are shared with TRBD2. This CDR3 region has 15 residues. CDR1 and CDR2 (germline): SNHLY, FYNNEI. The J segment lost 7 bases and the V segment lost 6 bases, leaving 8 bases of the junction unmatched. CDR3 loop: CASRGGLAGLNTQYF. CDR3 bases: TGTGCCAGCAGGGGCGGACTAGCGGGGTTAAATACGCAGTATTTT.

The chain uses TRBV4-2 and TRBJ2-7; weak D call: TRBD1 (5 bases). Trimming removed 1 base from V and 1 base from J, with 11 bases in between. Per the germline V gene, CDR1 is LGHNA and CDR2 is YNFKEQ. The CDR3 sequence is 15 residues long. The CDR3 nucleotides are TGTGCCAGCAGCCAAGGACAGCTTAAGTCCTACGAGCAGTACTTC. It is translated as CASSQGQLKSYEQYF.

The rearrangement links TRBV2 to TRBJ1-4, with D possibly matching TRBD1 (6 bases). The CDR3 is 17 amino acids. Germline CDR1 is SNHLY and CDR2 is FYNNEI. Trimming cost V 3 bases and J 10 bases, with 24 bases left between them. This chain's CDR3 is CASSEPFLRTGPIKLFF. As DNA, the CDR3 is TGTGCCAGCAGTGAGCCCTTTCTTCGTACAGGGCCTATAAAACTGTTTTTT.

This chain uses TRBV7-2 with TRBJ1-1, with D maybe TRBD1 (6 bases). This CDR3 contains 16 residues. CDR1 is SGHTA and CDR2 is FQGNSA in the germline V gene. Trimming shortened V by 4 bases and J by 5 bases, and 20 bases separated the two germline ends. The CDR3 DNA reads TGTGCCAGCAGCTCACAAAGCAGGGGAGGGGGGACTGAAGCTTTCTTT. It is translated as CASSSQSRGGGTEAFF.

V and J are TRBV6-1 and TRBJ2-1, with D unclear. The germline CDR1 and CDR2 sequences are MNHNS and SASEGT. The CDR3 covers 12 residues. The germline V and J ends were trimmed by 4 bases and 6 bases, with 7 bases remaining between them. Here the CDR3 DNA reads TGTGCCAGCAGTGTTAGTATCAATGAGCAGTTCTTC. It is translated as CASSVSINEQFF.

This clone was seen a few times. V is TRBV25-1 and J is TRBJ1-6; 7 nucleotides align to TRBD1. Germline values: CDR1 MGHDK, CDR2 SYGVNS. Unmatched junction bases numbered 7, after V lost 4 bases and J lost 7 bases. The CDR3 has 15 residues. The CDR3 DNA is TGTGCCAGCAGTGCCTCGGACAGGAGGAATTCACCCCTCCACTTT. Amino acid sequence: CASSASDRRNSPLHF. The full variable domain, rest sourced from reference TRBV25-1 and TRBJ1-6, is EADIYQTPRYLVIGTGKKITLECSQTMGHDKMYWYQQDPGMELHLIHYSYGVNSTEKGDLSSESTVSRIRTEHFPLTLESARPSHTSQYLCASSASDRRNSPLHFGNGTRLTVT.

The chain couples TRBV5-4 to TRBJ1-1; TRBD1 might be the D (6 bases). This CDR3 spans 15 amino acids. The V and J ends lost 3 bases and 3 bases respectively, with 15 bases between them. Per germline, CDR1 SGHNT and CDR2 YYREEE (reference sequence). As DNA, the CDR3 is TGTGCCAGCAGCTCCCCTCGTGGGGGCCACACTGAAGCTTTCTTT. Amino acids: CASSSPRGGHTEAFF.

V is TRBV4-2 and J is TRBJ1-1, with 8 bases lining up with TRBD1. Germline V gives CDR1 LGHNA, CDR2 YNFKEQ. V trimming: 1 base; J trimming: 5 bases; junction bases outside the gene matches: 9. This CDR3 is built from 16 residues. The CDR3 DNA follows: TGTGCCAGCAGCCAAGGAACCGGGACAGGAAGGACTGAAGCTTTCTTT. It translates to CASSQGTGTGRTEAFF.

The chain combines TRBV10-3 with TRBJ1-2; 7 bases are shared with TRBD1. Germline-derived CDR1 and CDR2 are ENHRY and SYGVKD. The V segment lost 4 bases and the J segment 3 bases; nucleotides outside the gene matches: 11. The CDR3 is made up of 16 amino acids. CDR3 in DNA: TGTGCCATCAGTGCCAACACTCAGGGGGGAGACTATGGCTACACCTTC. Protein: CAISANTQGGDYGYTF.

The CDR3 loop reads CASSAPQDRVSLPQHF. CDR3 DNA: TGTGCCAGCAGCGCACCCCAGGACAGAGTATCTTTGCCCCAGCATTTT. The V gene is TRBV9, the J gene TRBJ1-5; D is perhaps TRBD1 (6 bases). Germline V gene sequence: CDR1 SGDLS, CDR2 YYNGEE. CDR3 length: 16 residues. V was pared by 3 bases and J by 9 bases, with 22 bases between.

This chain connects TRBV10-3 to TRBJ2-7; tentatively, D is TRBD1 (6 bases). This CDR3 is built from 11 residues. Germline CDR1 reads ENHRY; CDR2 reads SYGVKD. V was pared by 8 bases and J by 5 bases, with 10 bases between. DNA of the CDR3: TGTGCCATCGGCTCAGGGGACGAGCAGTACTTC. Protein sequence: CAIGSGDEQYF.

This clone occurred once. The V call is TRBV10-3, the J call TRBJ1-5; 9 positions match TRBD1. This CDR3 region has 15 residues. Looked up from germline, CDR1 is ENHRY and CDR2 is SYGVKD. Trimming took 3 bases from V and 6 from J; bases not matched to a gene: 6. Here the CDR3 reads CAISEQGQGVQPQHF. CDR3 DNA: TGTGCCATCAGTGAACAGGGACAGGGTGTTCAGCCCCAGCATTTT.

This clone was seen a single time. The chain is built from TRBV6-5 and TRBJ2-4; 9 bases are a match to TRBD1. In germline, CDR1 is MNHEY, CDR2 SVGAGI. The V gene end was trimmed by 2 bases and the J gene end by 7 bases; junction bases not matched to a gene: 6. The CDR3 covers 15 residues. CDR3 sequence reads: CASSYPTGTGNIQYF. DNA of the CDR3: TGTGCCAGCAGTTACCCCACCGGGACAGGGAACATTCAGTACTTC.

The gene calls are TRBV6-6 and TRBJ1-1, with D perhaps matching TRBD1 (5 bases). This CDR3 has 13 amino acids. V shed 7 bases and J shed 1 base, with 10 bases lying between them. Germline CDR1 reads MNHNY; CDR2 reads SVGAGI (reference sequence). The CDR3 DNA is TGTGCCAGCACAACCCAGGGGAACACTGAAGCTTTCTTT. It translates to CASTTQGNTEAFF.

The chain joins TRBV7-9 to TRBJ1-2; 9 bases match TRBD1. Germline CDR1 SEHNR, CDR2 FQNEAQ (reference sequence). The CDR3 runs to 18 residues. J gave up 0 bases and V 2 bases, and 10 bases lay outside the gene matches. The CDR3 sequence: CASSLTRPGQGSNYGYTF. DNA of the CDR3: TGTGCCAGCAGCTTAACGCGCCCGGGACAGGGCTCTAACTATGGCTACACCTTC. Combining the CDR3 with reference TRBV7-9 and TRBJ1-2 gives the whole variable domain DTGVSQNPRHKITKRGQNVTFRCDPISEHNRLYWYRQTLGQGPEFLTYFQNEAQLEKSRLLSDRFSAERPKGSFSTLEIQRTEQGDSAMYLCASSLTRPGQGSNYGYTFGSGTRLTVV.

This clone was observed a single time. The chain employs TRBV6-1 and TRBJ1-5; weak D call: TRBD1 (5 bases). The germline V gene encodes CDR1 MNHNS and CDR2 SASEGT. V lost 4 bases to trimming and J lost 4 bases, with 11 bases between them. CDR3 length equals 14 residues. CDR3 nucleotide sequence: TGTGCCAGCAGTGCCCACAGGTTTAATCAGCCCCAGCATTTT. This gives the protein CASSAHRFNQPQHF.

The CDR3 protein is CASSLVGDTEAFF. DNA for the CDR3: TGTGCCAGCAGCTTAGTAGGGGACACTGAAGCTTTCTTT. V and J are TRBV7-2 and TRBJ1-1; D may be TRBD1 (5 bases). Germline V gene sequence: CDR1 SGHTA, CDR2 FQGNSA. This CDR3 has 13 amino acids. Trimming left V 1 base short and J 3 bases short, with 6 bases between.

The chain joins TRBV4-1 to TRBJ1-1; 8 nucleotides line up with TRBD1. This CDR3 is 15 amino acids long. CDR1 and CDR2 from the germline V gene are MGHRA and YSYEKL. Germline trimming cut 1 base from V and 5 bases from J; bases unmatched to any gene: 6. CDR3 sequence reads: CASSQVGQGATEAFF. Here the CDR3 DNA reads TGCGCCAGCAGCCAAGTGGGGCAGGGGGCTACTGAAGCTTTCTTT.

The DNA of the CDR3 is TGTGCCAGCAGTGATGGGGGAGGGGGGTACGAGCAGTACTTC. Translation: CASSDGGGGYEQYF. V usage is TRBV2 and J usage is TRBJ2-7; D is possibly TRBD2 (7 bases). The V end lost 3 bases, the J end lost 4 bases, and 13 bases lay between the germline ends. Germline V gives CDR1 SNHLY, CDR2 FYNNEI. This CDR3 is built from 14 residues.

This rearrangement joins TRBV19 to TRBJ1-1, with D possibly matching TRBD1 (6 bases). CDR1 is LNHDA and CDR2 is SQIVND in the germline V gene (reference sequence). The CDR3 spans 15 residues. V lost 2 bases to trimming and J lost 1 base, with 11 bases between them. The CDR3 nucleotides read TGTGCCAGTAGTATACCCGGGACACCGAACACTGAAGCTTTCTTT. Translated: CASSIPGTPNTEAFF. Full variable domain (missing parts from reference TRBV19 and TRBJ1-1): DGGITQSPKYLFRKEGQNVTLSCEQNLNHDAMYWYRQDPGQGLRLIYYSQIVNDFQKGDIAEGYSVSREKKESFPLTVTSAQKNPTAFYLCASSIPGTPNTEAFFGQGTRLTVV.

V and J are TRBV27 and TRBJ2-1; 10 nucleotides align to TRBD1. CDR3 size: 15 residues. V shed 2 bases and J 8 bases; nucleotides not matched to a gene: 6. CDR1 is MNHEY and CDR2 is SMNVEV in the germline V gene (reference sequence). The DNA for the CDR3 is TGTGCCAGCAGTTTAGAAGGACAGGGGGTGCATGAGCAGTTCTTC. Its translation is CASSLEGQGVHEQFF.

The rearrangement joins TRBV4-3 to TRBJ1-6; the D gene is possibly TRBD1 (6 bases). The CDR3 extends over 19 amino acids. V lost 4 bases and J lost 0, with 19 bases in between. Germline CDR1 is LGHNA and CDR2 is YSLEER. The CDR3 loop is CASSRGTPVLSSYNSPLHF. The CDR3 DNA sequence: TGCGCCAGCAGCCGGGGGACACCCGTTCTTAGCTCCTATAATTCACCCCTCCACTTT.

This chain connects TRBV29-1 to TRBJ2-7; TRBD1 might be the D (5 bases). The CDR3 loop spans 12 amino acids. CDR1 is SQVTM and CDR2 is ANQGSEA in the germline V gene. Trimming took off 4 bases at V and 2 bases at J, with 9 bases between the two ends. This chain's CDR3 is CSVADNTYEQYF. In DNA form, the CDR3 reads TGCAGCGTTGCGGACAATACCTACGAGCAGTACTTC.